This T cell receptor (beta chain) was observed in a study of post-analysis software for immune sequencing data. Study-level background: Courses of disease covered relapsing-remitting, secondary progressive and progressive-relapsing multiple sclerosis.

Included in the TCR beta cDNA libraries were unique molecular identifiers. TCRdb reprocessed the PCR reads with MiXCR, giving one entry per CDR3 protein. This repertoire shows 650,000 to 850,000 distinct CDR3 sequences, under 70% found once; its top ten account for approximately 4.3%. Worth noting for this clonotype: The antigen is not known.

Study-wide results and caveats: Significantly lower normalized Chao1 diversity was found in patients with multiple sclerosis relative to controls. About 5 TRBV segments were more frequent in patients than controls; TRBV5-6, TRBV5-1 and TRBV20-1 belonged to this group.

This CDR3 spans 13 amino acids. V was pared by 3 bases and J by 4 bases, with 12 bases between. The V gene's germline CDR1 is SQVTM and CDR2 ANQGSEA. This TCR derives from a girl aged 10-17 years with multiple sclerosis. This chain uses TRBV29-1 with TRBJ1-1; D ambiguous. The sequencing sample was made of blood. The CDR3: CSVEVEVGTEAFF. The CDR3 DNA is TGCAGCGTTGAGGTGGAGGTAGGCACTGAAGCTTTCTTT.